This T cell receptor beta chain was profiled in a study of T-cell memory formation after mild COVID-19. Study-level results: Clones that contracted clustered mainly in CM and EM if CD4+ and in EMRA if CD8+.

The authors produced TCR alpha and TCR beta cDNA libraries with sample barcodes and UMIs by 5'RACE using constant-segment primers. TCRdb re-called the 5' RACE reads with MiXCR, one entry per CDR3 protein. The table lists hundreds of thousands of distinct CDR3 sequences, approximately 15% of them singletons. A note on this clonotype: Its target is not known.

There are 15 residues in the CDR3. Germline values: CDR1 SQVTM, CDR2 ANQGSEA. The V gene lost 6 bases and the J gene lost 0 bases, with 17 bases spanning the gap. Sequences were obtained from PBMCs or a T cell subset sorted from them (not recorded which). The chain links TRBV29-1 to TRBJ2-5; a weak D match, TRBD1 (5 bases). The clonotype comes from a man aged 18 to 30 who had mild COVID-19 (a few samples of this study predate the infection). Cell type and time point are not known. The CDR3 nucleotides are TGCAGCGTAATAAGGGGTGCAGAGTACCAAGAGACCCAGTACTTC. Encoded protein: CSVIRGAEYQETQYF.